The T cell receptor beta chain described here comes from a study of ipilimumab plus nivolumab after autologous stem cell transplantation. General study findings and limits: The authors say TCR, Treg and microbiome findings warrant further study.

Germline-derived CDR1 and CDR2 are SGHNT and YYREEE (reference sequence). V was cut by 0 bases and J by 7 bases, with 14 bases left in between. The CDR3 runs to 15 residues. Concerning this clone itself: What it binds is unknown.

The repertoire was sequenced with immunoSEQ multiplex PCR; TCRdb's copy has only in-frame clones and lacks some. The sample includes approximately 17,000 clones, over 60% of them seen just once. Checkpoint therapy with ipilimumab 1 mg/kg began 14 to 28 days after transplant. Through week 26, nivolumab 3 mg/kg IV was given weeks 1, 4, 7, 10, then biweekly. The input for sequencing was PBMCs, taken in a trial of ipilimumab plus nivolumab as post-transplant consolidation. The origin of this receptor is a male donor with diffuse large B-cell lymphoma. This chain links TRBV5-4 with TRBJ1-5; no reliable D call. The CDR3 bases are TGTGCCAGCAGCTTGGACTGGGGAAGAGGCCAGCCCCAGCATTTT. It translates to CASSLDWGRGQPQHF.